One and the same sample provided the 13 T cell receptor beta chains below, sequenced in a study of shared clonotypes between healthy human individuals. The table came from immunoSEQ multiplex PCR; TCRdb's copy has only in-frame clones and leaves some out. Here the sample spans about 1.5 million clones, roughly 98% being singletons. Sequencing was carried out using naive CD4+ T cells sorted from blood. Subset defined: CD45RA+ positively selected. The receptors stem from a man in his thirties or forties in good health.

The chain employs TRBV7-9 and TRBJ2-7; 7 bases match TRBD1. Losses at the gene ends were 2 bases for V and 3 bases for J; bases not matched to a gene: 7. Germline CDR1 and CDR2: SEHNR and FQNEAQ (reference sequence). The CDR3 is 15 residues long. CDR3 in amino acids: CASSLQATGSYEQYF. CDR3 DNA: TGTGCCAGCAGCTTACAAGCGACAGGGAGCTACGAGCAGTACTTC.

This rearrangement joins TRBV27 to TRBJ2-7, with 8 bases matching TRBD2. V trimming: 6 bases; J trimming: 3 bases; junction bases outside the gene matches: 10. CDR3 length: 15 amino acids. Germline V lookup: CDR1 MNHEY, CDR2 SMNVEV (reference sequence). CDR3 sequence (DNA): TGTGCCAGCAGACCGGGGGGGGCGCAGGGCTACGAGCAGTACTTC. Its translation is CASRPGGAQGYEQYF.

The chain employs TRBV7-3 and TRBJ2-7; 7 positions match TRBD1. With 1 base clipped from V and 2 bases from J, the junction kept 14 bases outside the gene matches. The CDR3 loop spans 18 amino acids. Germline CDR1 reads SGHTA; CDR2 reads FQGTGA. The CDR3 DNA follows: TGTGCCAGCAGCTTAAACGACAGGGAAAGAGCCGGGGCCTACGAGCAGTACTTC. It codes for CASSLNDRERAGAYEQYF.

The J gene is TRBJ1-4, the V gene TRBV28, with D unresolved. The CDR3 extends over 15 amino acids. The V gene lost 5 bases and the J gene lost 4 bases, with 14 bases spanning the gap. Looked up from germline, CDR1 is MDHEN and CDR2 is SYDVKM. In DNA form, the CDR3 reads TGTGCCAGCAGTCCTTCAGGACGGAGTAATGAAAAACTGTTTTTT. Translation: CASSPSGRSNEKLFF.

The chain combines TRBV5-1 with TRBJ2-7; D is tentatively TRBD1 or TRBD2 (5 bases each). There are 15 residues in the CDR3. V gave up 4 bases and J gave up 0 bases, with 14 bases separating them. Germline CDR1 SGHRS, CDR2 YFSETQ. DNA for the CDR3: TGCGCCAGCAGCGGCGAGGGGCTGAGCTCCTACGAGCAGTACTTC. This gives the protein CASSGEGLSSYEQYF.

The CDR3 coding sequence is TGTGCCAGCAGCTTTGGGATGCCCTCCTACAATGAGCAGTTCTTC. This translates into CASSFGMPSYNEQFF. The rearrangement joins TRBV7-3 to TRBJ2-1, with D uncertain. This CDR3 region has 15 residues. V was trimmed by 3 bases and J by 0 bases, leaving 9 bases between them. CDR1 is SGHTA and CDR2 is FQGTGA in the germline V gene.

The chain carries TRBV6-1 and TRBJ1-5; D not certain. Germline loops: CDR1 MNHNS, CDR2 SASEGT. The V end lost 4 bases, the J end lost 5 bases, and 9 bases lay between the germline ends. The CDR3 totals 13 residues. CDR3 sequence: CASSGSGDQPQHF. In nucleotides, the CDR3 is TGTGCCAGCAGTGGATCGGGTGATCAGCCCCAGCATTTT.

This clone was observed a single time. Other DNA sequences from this sample encode an identical CDR3 as well. The rearrangement uses TRBV28 and TRBJ1-1; tentatively, D is TRBD1 (6 bases). The CDR3 length is 14 residues. Trimming cost V 8 bases and J 0 bases, with 13 bases left between them. CDR1 is MDHEN, CDR2 SYDVKM, per germline. The CDR3 sequence: CASSPGALNTEAFF. The CDR3, as DNA: TGTGCCAGCTCCCCAGGGGCCCTGAACACTGAAGCTTTCTTT.

The chain has TRBV2 and TRBJ2-7; 7 bases are shared with TRBD2. CDR3 length: 13 amino acids. CDR1 is SNHLY and CDR2 is FYNNEI in the germline V gene. The J segment lost 5 bases and the V segment lost 9 bases, leaving 10 bases of the junction unmatched. CDR3 sequence reads: CARGDRGLNEQYF. As DNA, the CDR3 is TGTGCCAGGGGGGATCGGGGACTAAACGAGCAGTACTTC.

The chain has TRBV4-1 and TRBJ2-7; 7 nucleotides align to TRBD2. The CDR3 loop spans 15 amino acids. The germline V gene has CDR1 MGHRA and CDR2 YSYEKL. Trimming at V came to 1 base and at J to 6 bases, leaving 9 bases not matched to a gene. DNA for the CDR3: TGCGCCAGCAGCCAAGTTCTTAGCGGGCCCCTCGAGCAGTACTTC. It translates to CASSQVLSGPLEQYF.

The chain combines TRBV7-2 with TRBJ2-1, with D possibly being TRBD2 (5 bases). CDR1 and CDR2 from the germline V gene are SGHTA and FQGNSA. This CDR3 spans 16 amino acids. The germline V and J ends were trimmed by 4 bases and 4 bases, with 17 bases remaining between them. CDR3 sequence reads: CASSSPGGPLYNEQFF. The CDR3 coding sequence is TGTGCCAGCAGCTCTCCCGGAGGACCTCTTTACAATGAGCAGTTCTTC.

The chain combines TRBV10-2 with TRBJ1-1, with D hard to call. V was trimmed by 5 bases and J by 8 bases, leaving 12 bases between them. The germline V gene has CDR1 WSHSY and CDR2 SAAADI. The CDR3 has 12 amino acids. The CDR3 region is CASSRRSSEAFF. The DNA of the CDR3 is TGCGCCAGCAGTCGAAGGAGTTCCGAAGCTTTCTTT.

The chain is built from TRBV5-8 and TRBJ2-2; D might be TRBD1 (6 bases). Deletions cut 3 bases from V and 6 bases from J, with 9 bases between. Germline V CDR1 and CDR2: SGHTS, YDEGEE. This CDR3 region has 13 residues. The CDR3 DNA is TGTGCCAGCAGCTCACAGGGCCCCGGGGAGCTGTTTTTT. Translating it yields CASSSQGPGELFF.